The present entry profiles one TCR beta chain with its context. Antigen specificity is unknown. A much larger clonotype is one base distant, so this may be a read error. Primers used in a second PCR of roughly 6 to 12 cycles were a sample-barcoded 5' primer and a J-beta primer mix. One entry per CDR3 protein, called by TCRdb with MiXCR from the 5' RACE reads. The data show 650,000 to 700,000 distinct CDR3 sequences, 45% to 60% seen once. The entry originates in a study of blood T cells in healthy people across ages. Whole-study findings and limits: TCR beta diversity was tightly associated with the proportion of naive T cells.

Isolation per sample recovered at least 6 million PBMCs. Per individual sample, total RNA of at least 5 micrograms was extracted. Source material: blood. The TCR was taken from a woman of 80 years or more in good health.

CDR3 DNA: TGCGCCAGCAGCACGACAGGGACCACAGATACGCTGTATTTT. This codes for CASSTTGTTDTLYF. The V gene is TRBV5-1, the J gene TRBJ2-3; 7 nucleotides align to TRBD1. The CDR3 runs 14 residues. Germline V lookup: CDR1 SGHRS, CDR2 YFSETQ.